This T cell receptor beta chain was sequenced for a study of long-term antiretroviral therapy in people with HIV. General observations from the study: Specimens of blood were obtained during about 2004 to 2018, possibly under older ART regimens.

Remarks on this clone: Antigen unknown.

Trimming stripped 4 bases from V and 2 bases from J, with 15 bases between. This CDR3 is 16 amino acids long. In germline, CDR1 is ENHRY, CDR2 SYGVKD. It was version v3.0 of the immunoSEQ assay that was run at survey level. Clones were sequenced by immunoSEQ multiplex PCR, and TCRdb holds only the in-frame ones, with some missing. The sample yields about 21,000 clones, around nine tenths seen once. V is TRBV10-3 and J is TRBJ1-5; D is perhaps TRBD1 (5 bases). This clonotype originated in a man in his sixties with HIV. The sequences come from unsorted PBMCs, collected 2.3 years after starting antiretroviral therapy. The CDR3 DNA follows: TGTGCCATCAGTGTTGAGGACAATGAGGGCAATCAGCCCCAGCATTTT. It translates to CAISVEDNEGNQPQHF.